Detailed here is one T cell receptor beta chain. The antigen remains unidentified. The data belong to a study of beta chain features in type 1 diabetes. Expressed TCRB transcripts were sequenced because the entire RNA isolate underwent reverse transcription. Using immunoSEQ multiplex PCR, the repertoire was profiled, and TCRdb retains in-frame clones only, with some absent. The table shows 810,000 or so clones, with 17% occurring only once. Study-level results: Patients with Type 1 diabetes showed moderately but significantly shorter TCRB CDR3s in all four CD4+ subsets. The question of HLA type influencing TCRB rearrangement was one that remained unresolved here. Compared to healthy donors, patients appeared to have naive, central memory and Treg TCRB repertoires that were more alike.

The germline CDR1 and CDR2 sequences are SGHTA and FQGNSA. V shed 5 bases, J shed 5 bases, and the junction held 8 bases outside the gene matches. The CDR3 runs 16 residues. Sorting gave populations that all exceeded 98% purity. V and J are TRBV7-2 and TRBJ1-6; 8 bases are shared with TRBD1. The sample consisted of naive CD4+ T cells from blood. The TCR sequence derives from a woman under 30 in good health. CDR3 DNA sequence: TGTGCCAGCAGCAGAGGACAGGGAGGTGATAATTCACCCCTCCACTTT. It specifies CASSRGQGGDNSPLHF.